This T cell receptor (beta chain) was identified in a study of CD8 T cells in Susac syndrome. Study context: Susac syndrome patients were untreated, on corticosteroids with some adding intravenous immunoglobulin, or on intravenous immunoglobulin only. Study-level points and caveats: Total CD8+ repertoires held approximately 15 Susac-specific public clones, while CD8+ TEMRA repertoires held four or five. In TEMRA cells and active patients, CD8+ clonal expansion in Susac reached its peak.

Regarding this clonotype: Antigen specificity is unknown.

Random hexamers served to reverse transcribe roughly 0.45 to 1 ug RNA. The TCR beta CDR3 was amplified by immunoSEQ multiplex PCR across 54 Vbeta, 13 Jbeta. TCRdb re-called the immunoSEQ multiplex PCR reads through MiXCR, storing one row per CDR3 protein. This table holds tens of thousands of distinct CDR3 sequences, roughly 96% found once. Sequencing used CD8+ T cells from PBMCs. The TCR comes from a human donor with Susac syndrome.

Here the CDR3 DNA reads TGCAGCGTTCGAGACGCGAACTACAATGAGCAGTTCTTC. Its protein is CSVRDANYNEQFF. This chain uses TRBV29-1 with TRBJ2-1, with D hard to call. Trimming shortened V by 5 bases and J by 3 bases, and 11 bases separated the two germline ends. Germline-derived CDR1 and CDR2 are SQVTM and ANQGSEA. CDR3 length: 13 residues.